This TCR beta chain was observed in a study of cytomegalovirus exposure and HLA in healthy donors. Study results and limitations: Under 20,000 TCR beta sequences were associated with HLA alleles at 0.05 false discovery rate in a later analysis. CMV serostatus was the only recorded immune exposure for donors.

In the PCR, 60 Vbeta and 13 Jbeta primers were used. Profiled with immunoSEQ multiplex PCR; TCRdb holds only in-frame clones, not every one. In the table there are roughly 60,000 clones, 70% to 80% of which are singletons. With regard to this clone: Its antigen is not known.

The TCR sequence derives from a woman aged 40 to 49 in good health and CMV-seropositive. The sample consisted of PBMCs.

The CDR3 sequence is CASSLGGGGGFGYTF. CDR3 in DNA: TGTGCCAGCAGCTTGGGTGGGGGCGGAGGATTTGGCTACACCTTC. The chain employs TRBV5-6 and TRBJ1-2; tentative D call: TRBD1 (6 bases). The CDR3 length is 15 residues. CDR1 is SGHDT and CDR2 is YYEEEE in the germline V gene. Trimming removed 0 bases at V and 7 bases at J, with 16 bases between.